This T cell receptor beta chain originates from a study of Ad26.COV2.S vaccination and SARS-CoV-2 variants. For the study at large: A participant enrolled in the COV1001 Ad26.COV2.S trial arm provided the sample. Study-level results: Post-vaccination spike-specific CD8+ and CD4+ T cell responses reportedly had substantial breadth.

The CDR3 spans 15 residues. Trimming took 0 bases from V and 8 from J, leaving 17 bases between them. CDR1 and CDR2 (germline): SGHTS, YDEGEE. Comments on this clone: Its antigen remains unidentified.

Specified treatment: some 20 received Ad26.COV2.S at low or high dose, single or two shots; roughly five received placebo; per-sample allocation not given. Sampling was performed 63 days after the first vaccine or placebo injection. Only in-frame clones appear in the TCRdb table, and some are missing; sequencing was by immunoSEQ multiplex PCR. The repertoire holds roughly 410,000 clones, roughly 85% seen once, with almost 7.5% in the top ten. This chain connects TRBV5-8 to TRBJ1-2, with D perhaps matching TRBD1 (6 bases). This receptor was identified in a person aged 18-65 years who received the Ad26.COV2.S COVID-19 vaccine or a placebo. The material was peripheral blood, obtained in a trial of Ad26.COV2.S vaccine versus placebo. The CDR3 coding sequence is TGTGCCAGCAGCTTGGCCTTTAACAGGGCCCAAGGCTACACCTTC. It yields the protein CASSLAFNRAQGYTF.